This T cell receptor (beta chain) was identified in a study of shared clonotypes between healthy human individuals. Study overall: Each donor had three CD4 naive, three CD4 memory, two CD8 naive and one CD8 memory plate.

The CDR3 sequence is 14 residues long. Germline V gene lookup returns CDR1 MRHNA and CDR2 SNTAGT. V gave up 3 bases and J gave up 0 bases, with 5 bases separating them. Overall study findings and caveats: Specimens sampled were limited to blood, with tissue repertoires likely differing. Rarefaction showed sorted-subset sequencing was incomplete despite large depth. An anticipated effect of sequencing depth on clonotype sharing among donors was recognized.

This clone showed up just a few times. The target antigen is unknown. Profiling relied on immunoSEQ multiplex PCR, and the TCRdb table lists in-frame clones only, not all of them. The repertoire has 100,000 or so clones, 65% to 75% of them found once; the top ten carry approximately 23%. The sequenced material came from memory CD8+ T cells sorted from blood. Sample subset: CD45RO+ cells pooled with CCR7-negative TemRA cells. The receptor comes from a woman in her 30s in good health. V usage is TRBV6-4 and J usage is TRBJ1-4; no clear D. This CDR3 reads CASSETATNEKLFF. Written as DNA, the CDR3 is TGTGCCAGCAGTGAAACTGCAACTAATGAAAAACTGTTTTTT.